Below are 14 T cell receptor beta chains sequenced from a single sample in a study of T-cell memory formation after mild COVID-19. Via MiXCR, TCRdb re-called the 5' RACE reads, giving one row per CDR3 protein. The profile covers fewer than 400,000 distinct CDR3 sequences, with more than 15% appearing a single time and 20% to 25% taken by the ten largest. Sample: PBMCs or a T cell subset sorted from them (not recorded which). Receptors originate from a man aged 18 to 30 who had mild COVID-19 (a few samples of this study predate the infection). Cell type and time point are not known.

This clonotype was seen a few times. The chain joins TRBV6-2 or TRBV6-3 to TRBJ2-1, with D possibly called TRBD1 or TRBD2 (5 bases each). V was pared by 8 bases and J by 8 bases, with 16 bases between. This CDR3 has 13 residues. Looked up from germline, CDR1 is MNHEY and CDR2 is SVGEGT. The CDR3 reads CASRPGPPHEQFF. CDR3 nucleotides: TGTGCCAGCCGGCCGGGGCCCCCCCATGAGCAGTTCTTC.

This clonotype has just a few counts. The rearrangement uses TRBV7-2 and TRBJ1-2; unclear D gene. Trimming removed 5 bases at V and 3 bases at J, with 13 bases between. The CDR3 contains 14 residues. Germline loops: CDR1 SGHTA, CDR2 FQGNSA. The CDR3 DNA follows: TGTGCCAGCAGCCCCGGACCATGGGACTATGGCTACACCTTC. Protein product: CASSPGPWDYGYTF. Supplemented by reference TRBV7-2 and TRBJ1-2, the full variable domain reads GAGVSQSPSNKVTEKGKDVELRCDPISGHTALYWYRQSLGQGLEFLIYFQGNSAPDKSGLPSDRFSAERTGGSVSTLTIQRTQQEDSAVYLCASSPGPWDYGYTFGSGTRLTVV.

The genes are TRBV9 and TRBJ1-5, with D possibly matching TRBD1 (5 bases). CDR3 length equals 13 residues. From germline, CDR1 is SGDLS and CDR2 YYNGEE. Deletions cut 0 bases from V and 6 bases from J, with 7 bases between. Here the CDR3 reads CASSVGGGQPQHF. CDR3 bases: TGTGCCAGCAGCGTAGGGGGGGGTCAGCCCCAGCATTTT.

This clonotype was seen a few times. V usage is TRBV4-3 and J usage is TRBJ1-1; weak D call: TRBD1 (5 bases). Germline CDR1 is LGHNA and CDR2 is YSLEER. CDR3 size: 16 residues. V was shortened by 0 bases and J by 0 bases, with 11 bases between the two germline ends. The CDR3 region is CASSQDYAGLNTEAFF. The CDR3 DNA reads as TGCGCCAGCAGCCAAGATTACGCAGGGCTGAACACTGAAGCTTTCTTT.

This clonotype turned up a few times. This rearrangement joins TRBV12-3 or TRBV12-4 to TRBJ2-7, with a weak D call TRBD2 (5 bases). The germline V and J ends were trimmed by 3 bases and 2 bases, with 17 bases remaining between them. This CDR3 contains 16 residues. This CDR3 reads CASSLVARAGPYEQYF. For the CDR3, the DNA is TGTGCCAGCAGTTTGGTTGCGAGGGCCGGACCCTACGAGCAGTACTTC.

This clonotype was recorded many times. V usage is TRBV11-2 and J usage is TRBJ2-1, with D perhaps assigned TRBD1 or TRBD2 (5 bases each). CDR3 length: 13 residues. Germline lookup yields CDR1 SGHAT and CDR2 FQNNGV. Trimming shortened V by 5 bases and J by 4 bases, and 9 bases separated the two germline ends. The CDR3 region has the DNA TGTGCCAGCAGCCCGGGACGTTACAATGAGCAGTTCTTC. Translation gives CASSPGRYNEQFF.

This clonotype was recorded at least ten times. This chain links TRBV7-2 with TRBJ1-1, with D maybe TRBD1 (6 bases). V shed 5 bases and J shed 2 bases, with 18 bases lying between them. Per the germline V gene, CDR1 is SGHTA and CDR2 is FQGNSA. The CDR3 spans 16 residues. The DNA for the CDR3 is TGTGCCAGCAGCACATGGACAGACTATGCTAACACTGAAGCTTTCTTT. Translated: CASSTWTDYANTEAFF.

This clonotype was found a few times. V and J are TRBV4-3 and TRBJ2-5, with 13 bases aligning to TRBD2. The CDR3 length is 20 residues. Germline V gene lookup returns CDR1 LGHNA and CDR2 YSLEER. With V trimmed by 6 bases and J by 5 bases, 21 bases remained unmatched. This CDR3 reads CASRAKWGTGLAGESETQYF. The DNA of the CDR3 is TGCGCCAGCAGAGCCAAGTGGGGAACTGGACTAGCGGGGGAGTCGGAGACCCAGTACTTC.

This clonotype has just one count. J is TRBJ2-1 and V is TRBV19, with 14 bases identical to TRBD2. CDR1 is LNHDA and CDR2 is SQIVND in the germline V gene (reference sequence). CDR3 length: 16 residues. J lost 11 bases, V lost 5 bases, and 11 bases had no gene match. In nucleotides, the CDR3 is TGTGCCAGTAGTTCCCGAGGACTAGCGGGGGGTGTAAAGCAGTTCTTC. This sequence encodes CASSSRGLAGGVKQFF.

The chain has TRBV5-6 and TRBJ2-6, with TRBD1 matching 9 bases. Germline-derived CDR1 and CDR2 are SGHDT and YYEEEE. The CDR3 loop spans 18 amino acids. Trimming at V came to 4 bases and at J to 4 bases, leaving 12 bases not matched to a gene. In DNA form, the CDR3 reads TGTGCCAGCAGCGACCTACAGGGGGCGGAAGTCGGGGCCAACGTCCTGACTTTC. Its protein product is CASSDLQGAEVGANVLTF.

This clonotype has ten or more counts. The chain combines TRBV20-1 with TRBJ2-1; D gene unclear. Germline assignment: CDR1 DFQATT and CDR2 SNEGSKA (reference sequence). Trimming took off 3 bases at V and 6 bases at J, with 9 bases between the two ends. The length of the CDR3 is 12 residues. The CDR3 DNA reads as TGCAGTGCTAGCGGTTCGGCCAATGAGCAGTTCTTC. Its translation: CSASGSANEQFF.

This clonotype was observed a handful of times. The rearrangement joins TRBV20-1 to TRBJ2-3; 7 bases line up with TRBD2. The CDR3 loop spans 14 amino acids. V gave up 5 bases and J gave up 2 bases; unmatched junction bases: 7. CDR1 and CDR2 (germline): DFQATT, SNEGSKA (reference sequence). DNA for the CDR3: TGCAGTGCTCCCCGAGCGGGGATCACAGATACGCAGTATTTT. Its translation is CSAPRAGITDTQYF.

At least ten counts were recorded for this clonotype. The V and J genes are TRBV2 and TRBJ1-5; 7 bases are a match to TRBD1. In germline, CDR1 is SNHLY, CDR2 FYNNEI. The CDR3 consists of 14 residues. V gave up 8 bases and J gave up 3 bases; unmatched junction bases: 7. DNA of the CDR3: TGTGCCAGCGGGACAGATTTTTACAATCAGCCCCAGCATTTT. Encoded protein: CASGTDFYNQPQHF.

This clonotype was seen a few times. The V call is TRBV6-2 or TRBV6-3, the J call TRBJ1-5; D not certain. The CDR3 runs to 13 residues. V lost 3 bases and J 6 bases, leaving 9 bases between the germline ends. Looked up from germline, CDR1 is MNHEY and CDR2 is SVGEGT. CDR3 nucleotide sequence: TGTGCCAGCAGTTATGGAGCAACTCAGCCCCAGCATTTT. Protein sequence: CASSYGATQPQHF.